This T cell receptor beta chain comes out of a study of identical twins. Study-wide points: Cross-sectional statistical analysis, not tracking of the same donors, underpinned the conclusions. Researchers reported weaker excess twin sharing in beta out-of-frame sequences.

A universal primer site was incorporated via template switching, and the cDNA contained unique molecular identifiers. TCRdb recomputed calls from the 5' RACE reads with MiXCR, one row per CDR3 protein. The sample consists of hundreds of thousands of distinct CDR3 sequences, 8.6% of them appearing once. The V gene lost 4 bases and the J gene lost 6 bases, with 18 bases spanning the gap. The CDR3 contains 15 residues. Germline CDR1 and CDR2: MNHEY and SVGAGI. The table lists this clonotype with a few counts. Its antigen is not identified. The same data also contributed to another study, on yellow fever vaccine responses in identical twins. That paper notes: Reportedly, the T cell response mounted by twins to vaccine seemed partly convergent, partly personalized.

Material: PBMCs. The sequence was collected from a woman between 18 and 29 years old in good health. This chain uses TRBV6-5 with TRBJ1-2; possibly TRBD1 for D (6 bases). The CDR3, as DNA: TGTGCCAGCAGTTCCCTGGGGGCGGTGTATCATGGCTACACCTTC. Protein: CASSSLGAVYHGYTF.